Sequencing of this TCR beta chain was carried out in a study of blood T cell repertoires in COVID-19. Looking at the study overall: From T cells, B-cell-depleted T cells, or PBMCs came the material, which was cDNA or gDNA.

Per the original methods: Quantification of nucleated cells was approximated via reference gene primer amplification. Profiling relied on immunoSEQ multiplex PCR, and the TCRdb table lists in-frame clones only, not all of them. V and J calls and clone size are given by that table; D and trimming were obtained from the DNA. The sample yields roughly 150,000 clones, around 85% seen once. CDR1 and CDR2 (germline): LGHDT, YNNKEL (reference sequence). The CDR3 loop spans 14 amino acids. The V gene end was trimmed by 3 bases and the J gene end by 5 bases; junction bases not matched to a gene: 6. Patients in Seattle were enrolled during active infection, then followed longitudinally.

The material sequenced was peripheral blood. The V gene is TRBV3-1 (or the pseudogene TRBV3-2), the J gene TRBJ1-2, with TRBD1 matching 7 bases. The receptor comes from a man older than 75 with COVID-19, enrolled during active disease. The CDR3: CASSHEGQAYGYTF. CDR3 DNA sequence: TGTGCCAGCAGCCATGAAGGACAGGCGTATGGCTACACCTTC.